The present T cell receptor (beta chain) was sequenced within a study of OX40 agonist ivuxolimab in advanced cancers. Background on the study: It was ivuxolimab, an agonistic anti-OX40 (CD134) antibody, that patients were treated with.

Study results and caveats: Among expanded peripheral T cells, antigen specificity went undetermined.

CDR1 and CDR2 from the germline V gene are GTSNPN and SVGIG (reference sequence). Deletions cut 1 base from V and 8 bases from J, with 5 bases between. This CDR3 has 10 residues. Details on this clone: The antigen is not known.

Profiled with immunoSEQ multiplex PCR; TCRdb holds only in-frame clones, not every one. The sample records 50,000 to 75,000 clones, about 90% being singletons. The sample was CD4+ or CD8+ T cells sorted from blood, taken in a trial of the OX40 agonist ivuxolimab. V is TRBV30 and J is TRBJ1-2; D unclear. This receptor was obtained from an adult with an advanced solid tumor such as melanoma, head and neck, liver or kidney cancer. CDR3 nucleotides: TGTGCCTGGAGTGGTGGGGGCTACACCTTC. Its translation is CAWSGGGYTF.